The entry below describes one TCR beta chain. The sample is drawn from a study of TIL therapy for anti-PD-1-resistant metastatic lung cancer. The libraries were made with immunoSEQ v3. TCRdb's copy holds only in-frame clones and misses some; the assay was immunoSEQ multiplex PCR. The data hold some 37,000 clones, with roughly 70% observed a single time. Time point: pre-treatment sample, taken before nivolumab and TIL therapy. Per the germline V gene, CDR1 is ENHRY and CDR2 is SYGVKD. The CDR3 has 12 residues. Germline trimming cut 8 bases from V and 7 bases from J; bases unmatched to any gene: 5. The TCR comes from a person between 25 and 80 years old with non-small cell lung cancer. The sample in question was blood, obtained at baseline. The chain carries TRBV10-3 and TRBJ2-1, with TRBD2 identical over 7 bases. Written as DNA, the CDR3 is TGTGCCATCTGGGAGGGTTTGAATGAGCAGTTCTTC. Its protein is CAIWEGLNEQFF.